The source of this T cell receptor (beta chain) is a study of lymphopenia after photon versus proton radiotherapy. Study-level results: Only patients who died were analyzed for survival; proton advantage is unproven. Proton therapy kept repertoires fairly stable, unlike photons, which gained effector/memory cells. After the lymphocyte nadir, photon-treated repertoires showed oligoclonal expansion, especially of CD8+ Temra cells.

This clone was recorded only once. As yet, its antigen is unknown. TCRdb keeps only in-frame clones here, not all; method: immunoSEQ multiplex PCR. In the table there are around 6,000 clones, more than 85% of which are singletons. Germline values: CDR1 KGHSH, CDR2 LQKENI. CDR3 length: 15 residues. The ends were cut back, 3 bases at V and 8 bases at J, with 14 bases in the middle. The origin of this receptor is a man aged 60 to 69 with cholangiocarcinoma. V is TRBV18 and J is TRBJ1-6; TRBD1 might be the D (6 bases). Source: peripheral blood, taken from a patient treated with photon-based radiotherapy. CDR3 amino acids: CASSPRAGEYSPLHF. CDR3 DNA sequence: TGTGCCAGCTCACCTCGGGCAGGGGAATATTCACCCCTCCACTTT. Filled out from reference TRBV18 and TRBJ1-6, the complete variable domain reads NAGVMQNPRHLVRRRGQEARLRCSPMKGHSHVYWYRQLPEEGLKFMVYLQKENIIDESGMPKERFSAEFPKEGPSILRIQQVVRGDSAAYFCASSPRAGEYSPLHFGNGTRLTVT.